The 5 T cell receptor beta chains below all came from one sample that was sequenced in a study of cytomegalovirus exposure and HLA in healthy donors. Sequencing used immunoSEQ multiplex PCR; TCRdb keeps in-frame clones, though not all of them. This sample carries almost 75,000 clones, 85% of them seen once, and the ten largest clones take less than 3%. The material sequenced was PBMCs. The receptor set was obtained from a man aged 25-40 years in good health and CMV-seronegative.

The chain links TRBV29-1 to TRBJ2-5; D is perhaps TRBD2 (6 bases). V was shortened by 6 bases and J by 4 bases, with 15 bases between the two germline ends. Germline assignment: CDR1 SQVTM and CDR2 ANQGSEA. The CDR3 sequence is 13 residues long. The CDR3 spells CSVGGRNRETQYF. In nucleotides, the CDR3 is TGCAGCGTCGGAGGGCGGAACCGAGAGACCCAGTACTTC.

This chain connects TRBV5-1 to TRBJ1-1, with D hard to call. CDR3 size: 14 residues. Per the germline V gene, CDR1 is SGHRS and CDR2 is YFSETQ. Trimming cost V 3 bases and J 1 base, with 10 bases left between them. In nucleotides, the CDR3 is TGCGCCAGCAGCTCCGAGGGCCCGAACACTGAAGCTTTCTTT. Amino acids: CASSSEGPNTEAFF.

The gene calls are TRBV4-3 and TRBJ2-6; D unclear. The germline CDR1 and CDR2 sequences are LGHNA and YSLEER. CDR3 length: 16 amino acids. Trimming took off 2 bases at V and 0 bases at J, with 8 bases between the two ends. As DNA, the CDR3 is TGCGCCAGCAGCCAACCACGGAGCTCTGGGGCCAACGTCCTGACTTTC. This sequence encodes CASSQPRSSGANVLTF.

The chain carries TRBV15 and TRBJ1-2; possibly TRBD1 for D (6 bases). CDR3 size: 15 residues. The germline V gene encodes CDR1 LNHNV and CDR2 YYDKDF (reference sequence). V lost 8 bases and J 2 bases, leaving 18 bases between the germline ends. DNA of the CDR3: TGTGCCACCGAACAGGGTACACTTCGAAACTATGGCTACACCTTC. The encoded protein is CATEQGTLRNYGYTF.

The sample holds one count of this clone. J is TRBJ2-4 and V is TRBV4-1; 16 nucleotides align to TRBD2. The CDR3 loop spans 18 amino acids. CDR1 is MGHRA, CDR2 YSYEKL, per germline. V was clipped by 3 bases and J by 1 base; unmatched bases: 3. CDR3 DNA: TGCGCCAGCAGCCAGGGACTAGCGGGGGGGGTGGCCAAAAACATTCAGTACTTC. Amino acid sequence: CASSQGLAGGVAKNIQYF.